Described below is a single T cell receptor beta chain sequence and its context. Its antigen is unknown. This entry is derived from a study of CD8+ T cells in alopecia areata. Turning to the study itself: Those patients who were treated received oral tofacitinib, which was given at 5 to 10 mg twice daily for moderate-to-severe alopecia areata.

TCR sequencing used cDNA made by reverse transcription of extracted RNA. The assay was immunoSEQ multiplex PCR, and TCRdb's table has in-frame clones only and misses some. This sample has 140,000 to 150,000 clones, with around 47% found just once. Regarding the study as a whole: Normal scalp showed lower clonality than lesional scalp, especially alopecia totalis/universalis.

The sequenced sample was CD4+ T cells sorted from blood. The origin of this receptor is a human donor with alopecia areata.

This chain's CDR3 is CASSLDGPTGELFF. The CDR3 region has the DNA TGTGCCAGCAGCTTAGACGGACCTACCGGGGAGCTGTTTTTT. The chain couples TRBV11-2 to TRBJ2-2; D remains ambiguous. The CDR3 consists of 14 residues. CDR1 and CDR2 from the germline V gene are SGHAT and FQNNGV. Trimming stripped 0 bases from V and 5 bases from J, with 7 bases between.